A single sample gave rise to the 22 T cell receptor beta chains below, sequenced in a study of radiation and T cells in renal cell carcinoma. Indicated time point: blood 2 weeks post-SBRT. Treatment defined: 15 Gy SBRT to primary tumor, nephrectomy 4 weeks later. Using immunoSEQ multiplex PCR, the repertoire was profiled, and TCRdb retains in-frame clones only, with some absent. Altogether approximately 79,000 clones are present, around 76% being singletons, with the ten largest covering approximately 6.4%. Sequencing was performed on blood, taken from a patient whose treatment included radiotherapy and nephrectomy. Receptors originate from a man between 60 and 70 years old with renal cell carcinoma.

The chain uses TRBV7-9 and TRBJ2-2, with D uncertain. Germline loops: CDR1 SEHNR, CDR2 FQNEAQ (reference sequence). With 1 base removed from V and 0 bases from J, the gap between germline ends came to 18 bases. The CDR3 has 19 residues. For the CDR3, the DNA is TGTGCCAGCAGCTTAGTTGGTAGTCGGGTTGGGGCGAACACCGGGGAGCTGTTTTTT. Translated, it gives CASSLVGSRVGANTGELFF.

This sequence joins TRBV10-3 and TRBJ2-3, with unresolved D. V lost 7 bases, J lost 4 bases, and 15 bases lay in between. The CDR3 runs 14 residues. Germline CDR1 reads ENHRY; CDR2 reads SYGVKD. CDR3 residues: CAINGATIADTQYF. CDR3 bases: TGTGCCATCAACGGCGCTACAATTGCAGATACGCAGTATTTT.

The J gene is TRBJ2-7, the V gene TRBV27, with a tentative D call TRBD2 (5 bases). The CDR3 runs 17 residues. Germline V gene lookup returns CDR1 MNHEY and CDR2 SMNVEV (reference sequence). V gave up 0 bases and J gave up 2 bases, with 17 bases separating them. CDR3 amino acids: CASSLSSSFGITYEQYF. CDR3 coding DNA: TGTGCCAGCAGTTTATCCTCTTCGTTCGGGATCACCTACGAGCAGTACTTC.

The rearrangement links TRBV4-1 to TRBJ2-7; D unresolved. Germline V gene data show CDR1 as MGHRA and CDR2 as YSYEKL. V lost 2 bases to trimming and J lost 6 bases, with 11 bases between them. This CDR3 contains 13 residues. CDR3 coding DNA: TGCGCCAGCAGCCAAAGGACGTGGAGCGAGCAGTACTTC. Its translation is CASSQRTWSEQYF.

This sequence joins TRBV5-1 and TRBJ2-1; no firm D call. This CDR3 comprises 13 residues. Germline V gene lookup returns CDR1 SGHRS and CDR2 YFSETQ. V dropped 2 bases and J dropped 10 bases, with 13 bases sitting between them. The CDR3 region has the DNA TGCGCCAGCAGCTTAGGGTACGCCATCGAGCAGTTCTTC. It encodes CASSLGYAIEQFF.

The V call is TRBV5-1, the J call TRBJ1-2, with D possibly TRBD1 on 5 matching bases. Trimming removed 4 bases at V and 0 bases at J, with 13 bases between. The CDR3 extends over 15 amino acids. CDR1 and CDR2 (germline): SGHRS, YFSETQ. CDR3 loop: CASSQDRQSNYGYTF. CDR3 nucleotides: TGCGCCAGCAGCCAGGACCGACAGTCTAACTATGGCTACACCTTC.

The rearrangement links TRBV5-6 to TRBJ2-1; D unresolved. This CDR3 region has 11 residues. Per germline, CDR1 SGHDT and CDR2 YYEEEE. Between the trimmed V and J ends, which lost 4 bases and 14 bases, there was a span of 13 bases. CDR3 in DNA: TGTGCCAGCAGCCTTCGTCAGGTGGAGTTCTTC. It specifies CASSLRQVEFF.

This clone was recorded only once. The CDR3, as DNA: TGCGCCAGCAGCTTCCAACAGGGGGCGAGGACCCAGTACTTC. Translating it yields CASSFQQGARTQYF. The rearrangement links TRBV5-1 to TRBJ2-5; 9 positions match TRBD1. Germline CDR1 is SGHRS and CDR2 is YFSETQ. J was trimmed by 7 bases and V by 2 bases; bases with no gene match: 6. The CDR3 covers 14 residues.

The CDR3 sequence is CASSLGAYNEQFF. Written as DNA, the CDR3 is TGCGCCAGCAGCTTGGGGGCATACAATGAGCAGTTCTTC. V is TRBV5-1 and J is TRBJ2-1; D call uncertain. CDR3 size: 13 residues. The germline V gene has CDR1 SGHRS and CDR2 YFSETQ. Trimming pared 0 bases from V and 4 bases from J, leaving 5 bases between.

CDR3 loop: CASREGYSYEQYF. As DNA, the CDR3 is TGTGCCAGCAGGGAGGGGTATAGCTACGAGCAGTACTTC. This chain connects TRBV2 to TRBJ2-7, with D maybe TRBD2 (6 bases). Trimming took off 6 bases at V and 3 bases at J, with 12 bases between the two ends. The CDR3 is 13 residues long. Germline V gene sequence: CDR1 SNHLY, CDR2 FYNNEI. The full variable domain, with the rest looked up from reference TRBV2 and TRBJ2-7, is EPEVTQTPSHQVTQMGQEVILRCVPISNHLYFYWYRQILGQKVEFLVSFYNNEISEKSEIFDDQFSVERPDGSNFTLKIRSTKLEDSAMYFCASREGYSYEQYFGPGTRLTVT.

This chain uses TRBV6-5 with TRBJ2-7; 7 nucleotides align to TRBD1. CDR1 is MNHEY, CDR2 SVGAGI, per germline. V lost 9 bases, J lost 7 bases, and 15 bases stayed unmatched. The CDR3 length is 14 residues. The chain's CDR3 is CASRRTGSRGEQYF. Written as DNA, the CDR3 is TGTGCCAGTCGTCGGACAGGCTCGAGGGGTGAGCAGTACTTC.

The chain links TRBV15 to TRBJ1-4, with D unresolved. Looked up from germline, CDR1 is LNHNV and CDR2 is YYDKDF (reference sequence). This CDR3 is built from 15 residues. V lost 0 bases, J lost 8 bases, and 13 bases lay in between. The CDR3 sequence is CATSRDSAPREKLFF. For the CDR3, the DNA is TGTGCCACCAGCAGAGATAGCGCGCCCAGGGAAAAACTGTTTTTT. The full variable domain, its missing parts supplied by reference TRBV15 and TRBJ1-4, is DAMVIQNPRYQVTQFGKPVTLSCSQTLNHNVMYWYQQKSSQAPKLLFHYYDKDFNNEADTPDNFQSRRPNTSFCFLDIRSPGLGDTAMYLCATSRDSAPREKLFFGSGTQLSVL.

This clone was seen a handful of times. This chain joins TRBV7-2 and TRBJ1-5, with D perhaps matching TRBD1 (5 bases). The CDR3 has 13 residues. Trimming cost V 4 bases and J 2 bases, with 6 bases left between them. CDR1 SGHTA and CDR2 FQGNSA come from the germline V gene. The CDR3 sequence: CASSWGGNQPQHF. CDR3 nucleotide sequence: TGTGCCAGCAGCTGGGGCGGCAATCAGCCCCAGCATTTT. Variable domain in full (rest from reference TRBV7-2 and TRBJ1-5): GAGVSQSPSNKVTEKGKDVELRCDPISGHTALYWYRQSLGQGLEFLIYFQGNSAPDKSGLPSDRFSAERTGGSVSTLTIQRTQQEDSAVYLCASSWGGNQPQHFGDGTRLSIL.

With respect to this clone: A read error may account for a junction end that differs from germline. The rearrangement uses TRBV7-2 and TRBJ2-7; 10 nucleotides line up with TRBD2. CDR3 length: 12 amino acids. Germline values: CDR1 SGHTA, CDR2 FQGNSA. CDR3 loop: CASSPSGGLPNF. In nucleotides, the CDR3 is TGTGCCAGCAGTCCTAGCGGGGGCCTGCCTAACTTC.

This chain connects TRBV28 to TRBJ2-7; D not resolved. The CDR3 has 15 amino acids. Deletions cut 6 bases from V and 4 bases from J, with 19 bases between. CDR1 and CDR2 from the germline V gene are MDHEN and SYDVKM. CDR3: CASRPTFQASYEQYF. For the CDR3, the DNA is TGTGCCAGCAGGCCCACTTTCCAGGCCTCTTACGAGCAGTACTTC.

The chain combines TRBV2 with TRBJ1-2, with D possibly TRBD1 on 6 matching bases. The CDR3 is 14 amino acids. Germline lookup yields CDR1 SNHLY and CDR2 FYNNEI. The V end was cut by 3 bases, the J end by 7 bases, with 15 bases between. The chain's CDR3 is CASSETGQMGGYTF. In nucleotides, the CDR3 is TGTGCCAGCAGTGAGACCGGACAGATGGGTGGCTACACCTTC. Variable domain in full (rest from reference TRBV2 and TRBJ1-2): EPEVTQTPSHQVTQMGQEVILRCVPISNHLYFYWYRQILGQKVEFLVSFYNNEISEKSEIFDDQFSVERPDGSNFTLKIRSTKLEDSAMYFCASSETGQMGGYTFGSGTRLTVV.

This clone was detected once. The chain recombines TRBV30 with TRBJ2-1; 9 bases are a match to TRBD2. In germline, CDR1 is GTSNPN, CDR2 SVGIG (reference sequence). This CDR3 has 17 residues. J gave up 4 bases and V 0 bases, and 10 bases lay outside the gene matches. The chain's CDR3 is CAWSVVRLAGLYNEQFF. CDR3 in DNA: TGTGCCTGGAGTGTGGTTAGGCTAGCGGGACTATACAATGAGCAGTTCTTC.

The rearrangement joins TRBV7-2 to TRBJ2-5; 8 bases line up with TRBD1. Germline V gene sequence: CDR1 SGHTA, CDR2 FQGNSA. J lost 5 bases, V lost 8 bases, and 16 bases had no gene match. The CDR3 runs to 16 residues. CDR3 nucleotide sequence: TGTGCCAGCTCGATGGACAGGGTAGTTGTTCGTGAGACCCAGTACTTC. Translating it yields CASSMDRVVVRETQYF.

V is TRBV11-3 and J is TRBJ2-7, with D possibly called TRBD1 or TRBD2 (6 bases each). Germline V lookup: CDR1 SGHNT, CDR2 YENEEA. The ends were cut back, 3 bases at V and 5 bases at J, with 14 bases in the middle. This CDR3 region has 14 residues. CDR3 nucleotides: TGTGCCAGCAGCTTGGGTCCGGGGGCCCACGAGCAGTACTTC. Amino acids: CASSLGPGAHEQYF.

CDR3 sequence (DNA): TGCAGCGTTGAGGACAGGCTTTCTAAACTGTTTTTT. It specifies CSVEDRLSKLFF. This sequence joins TRBV29-1 and TRBJ1-4; 7 bases line up with TRBD1. Germline loops: CDR1 SQVTM, CDR2 ANQGSEA. The V gene end was trimmed by 3 bases and the J gene end by 11 bases; junction bases not matched to a gene: 6. This CDR3 region has 12 residues. Combining the CDR3 with reference TRBV29-1 and TRBJ1-4 gives the whole variable domain SAVISQKPSRDICQRGTSLTIQCQVDSQVTMMFWYRQQPGQSLTLIATANQGSEATYESGFVIDKFPISRPNLTFSTLTVSNMSPEDSSIYLCSVEDRLSKLFFGSGTQLSVL.

V usage is TRBV11-2 and J usage is TRBJ2-7; perhaps D is TRBD1 or TRBD2 (5 bases each). This CDR3 spans 15 amino acids. V lost 3 bases and J lost 2, with 14 bases in between. Looked up from germline, CDR1 is SGHAT and CDR2 is FQNNGV. The DNA of the CDR3 is TGTGCCAGCAGCTTTATGTGGGGACCCACCTACGAGCAGTACTTC. Translation gives CASSFMWGPTYEQYF.

The V call is TRBV30, the J call TRBJ1-2; D gene uncertain. V was pared by 3 bases and J by 8 bases, with 13 bases between. The CDR3 length is 12 residues. Germline V lookup: CDR1 GTSNPN, CDR2 SVGIG (reference sequence). CDR3 DNA sequence: TGTGCCTGGAGGTTCCCCGGCTTAGGCTACACCTTC. Translating gives CAWRFPGLGYTF.